The subject of this entry is one T cell receptor (beta chain). The data were obtained in a study of blood T cell repertoires in COVID-19. Study in general: Samples of COVID-19 (acute and convalescent) were obtained from the United States, Italy and Spain. The analysed material was cDNA or gDNA that came from T cells, B-cell-depleted T cells, or PBMCs.

There are 15 residues in the CDR3. The ends were cut back, 0 bases at V and 0 bases at J, with 3 bases in the middle. CDR1 KGHSH and CDR2 LQKENI come from the germline V gene. This study enrolled people aged roughly 18 to 90 from about two dozen US geographic areas. Grouping used clinical history reported by participants in a survey and questionnaire. Profiling relied on immunoSEQ multiplex PCR, and the TCRdb table lists in-frame clones only, not all of them. The sample has 150,000 or so clones, around 80% seen once. This chain joins TRBV18 and TRBJ2-6, with D unclear. Sample: PBMCs or T cells enriched from blood (not recorded which). This TCR came from a man aged 50-60 years who had recovered from COVID-19. CDR3 in amino acids: CASSPPHSGANVLTF. The CDR3 nucleotides read TGTGCCAGCTCACCACCTCACTCTGGGGCCAACGTCCTGACTTTC.